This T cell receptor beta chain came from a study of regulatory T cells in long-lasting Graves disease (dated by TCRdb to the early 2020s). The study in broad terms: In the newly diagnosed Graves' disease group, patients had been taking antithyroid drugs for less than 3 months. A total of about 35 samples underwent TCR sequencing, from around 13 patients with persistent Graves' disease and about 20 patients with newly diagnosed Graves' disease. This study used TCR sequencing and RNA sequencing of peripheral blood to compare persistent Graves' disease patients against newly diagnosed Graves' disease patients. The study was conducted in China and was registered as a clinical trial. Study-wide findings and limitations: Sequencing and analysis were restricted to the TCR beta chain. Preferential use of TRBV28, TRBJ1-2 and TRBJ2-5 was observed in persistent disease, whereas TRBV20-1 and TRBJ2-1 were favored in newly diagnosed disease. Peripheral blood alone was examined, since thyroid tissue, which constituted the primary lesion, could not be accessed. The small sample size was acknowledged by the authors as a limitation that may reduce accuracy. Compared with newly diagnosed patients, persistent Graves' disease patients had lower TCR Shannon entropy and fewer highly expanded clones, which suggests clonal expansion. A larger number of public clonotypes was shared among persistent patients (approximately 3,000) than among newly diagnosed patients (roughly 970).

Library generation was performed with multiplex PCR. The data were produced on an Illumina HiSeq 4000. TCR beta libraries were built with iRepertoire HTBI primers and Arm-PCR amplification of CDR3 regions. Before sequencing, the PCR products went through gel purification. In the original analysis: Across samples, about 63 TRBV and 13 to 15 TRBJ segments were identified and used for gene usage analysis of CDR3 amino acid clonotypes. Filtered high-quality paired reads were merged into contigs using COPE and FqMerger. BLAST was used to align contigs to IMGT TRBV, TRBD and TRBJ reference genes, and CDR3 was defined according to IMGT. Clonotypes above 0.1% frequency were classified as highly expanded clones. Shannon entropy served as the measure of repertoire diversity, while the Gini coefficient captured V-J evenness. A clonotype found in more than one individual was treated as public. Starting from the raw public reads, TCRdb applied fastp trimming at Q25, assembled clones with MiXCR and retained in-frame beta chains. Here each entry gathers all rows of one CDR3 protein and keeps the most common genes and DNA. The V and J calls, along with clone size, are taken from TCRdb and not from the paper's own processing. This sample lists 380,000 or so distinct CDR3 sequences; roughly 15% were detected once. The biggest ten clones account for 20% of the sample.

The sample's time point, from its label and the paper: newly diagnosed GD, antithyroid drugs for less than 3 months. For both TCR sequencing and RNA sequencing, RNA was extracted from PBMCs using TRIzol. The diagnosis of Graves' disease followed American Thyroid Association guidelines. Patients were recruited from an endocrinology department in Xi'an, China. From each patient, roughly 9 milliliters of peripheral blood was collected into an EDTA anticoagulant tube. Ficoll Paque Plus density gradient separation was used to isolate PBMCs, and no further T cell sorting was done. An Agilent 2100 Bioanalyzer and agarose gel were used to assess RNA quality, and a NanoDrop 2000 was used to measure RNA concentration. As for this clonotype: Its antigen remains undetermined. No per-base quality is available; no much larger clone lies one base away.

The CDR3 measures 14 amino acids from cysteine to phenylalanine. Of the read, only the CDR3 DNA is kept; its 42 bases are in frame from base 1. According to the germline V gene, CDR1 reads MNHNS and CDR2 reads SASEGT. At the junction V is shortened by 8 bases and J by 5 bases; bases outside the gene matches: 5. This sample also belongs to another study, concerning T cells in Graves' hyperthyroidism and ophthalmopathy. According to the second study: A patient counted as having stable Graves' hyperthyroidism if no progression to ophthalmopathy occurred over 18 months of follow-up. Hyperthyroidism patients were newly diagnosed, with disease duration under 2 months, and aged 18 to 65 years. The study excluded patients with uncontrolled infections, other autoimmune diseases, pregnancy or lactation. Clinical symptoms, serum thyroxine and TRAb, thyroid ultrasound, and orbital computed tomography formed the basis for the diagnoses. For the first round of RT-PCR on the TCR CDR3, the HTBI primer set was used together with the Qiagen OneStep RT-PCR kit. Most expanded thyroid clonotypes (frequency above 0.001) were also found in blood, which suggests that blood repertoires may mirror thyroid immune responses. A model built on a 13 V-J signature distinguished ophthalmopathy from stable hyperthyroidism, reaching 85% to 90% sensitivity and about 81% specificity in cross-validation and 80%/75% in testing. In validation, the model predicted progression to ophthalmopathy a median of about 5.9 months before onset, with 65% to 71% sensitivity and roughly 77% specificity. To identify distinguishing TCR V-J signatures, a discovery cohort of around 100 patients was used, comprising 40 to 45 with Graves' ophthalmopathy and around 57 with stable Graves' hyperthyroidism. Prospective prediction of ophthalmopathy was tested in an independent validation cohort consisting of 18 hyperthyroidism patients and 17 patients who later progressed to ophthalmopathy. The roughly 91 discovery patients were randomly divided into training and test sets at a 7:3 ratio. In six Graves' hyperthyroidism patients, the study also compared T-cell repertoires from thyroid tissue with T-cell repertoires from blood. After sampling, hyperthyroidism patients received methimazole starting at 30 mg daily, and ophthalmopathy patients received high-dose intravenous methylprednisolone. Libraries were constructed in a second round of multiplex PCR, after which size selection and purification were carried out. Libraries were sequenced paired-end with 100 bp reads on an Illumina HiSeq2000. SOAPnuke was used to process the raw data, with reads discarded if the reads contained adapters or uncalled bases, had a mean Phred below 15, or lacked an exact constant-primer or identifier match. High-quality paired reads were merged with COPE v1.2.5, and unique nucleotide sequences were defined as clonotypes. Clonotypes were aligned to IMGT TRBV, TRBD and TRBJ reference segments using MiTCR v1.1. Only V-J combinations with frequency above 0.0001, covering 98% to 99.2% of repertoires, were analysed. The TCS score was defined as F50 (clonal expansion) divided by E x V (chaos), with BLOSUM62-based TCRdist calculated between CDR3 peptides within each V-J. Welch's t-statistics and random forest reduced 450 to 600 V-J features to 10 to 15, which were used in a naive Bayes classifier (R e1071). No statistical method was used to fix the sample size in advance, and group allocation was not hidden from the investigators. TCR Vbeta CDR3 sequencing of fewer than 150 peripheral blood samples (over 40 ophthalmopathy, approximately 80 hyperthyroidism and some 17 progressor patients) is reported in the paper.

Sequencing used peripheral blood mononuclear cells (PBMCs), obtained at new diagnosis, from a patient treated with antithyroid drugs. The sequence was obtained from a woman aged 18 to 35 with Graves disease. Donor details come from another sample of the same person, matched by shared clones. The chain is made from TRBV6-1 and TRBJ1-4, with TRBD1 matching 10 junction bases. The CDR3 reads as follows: CASARGQGNEKLFF. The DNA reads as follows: TGTGCCAGCGCGAGGGGACAGGGGAATGAAAAACTGTTTTTT.